This T cell receptor beta chain comes out of a study of T cells in narcolepsy. In the study overall: Donors had narcolepsy type 1 or type 2, or were healthy controls. Overall study findings and caveats: Autoreactive clonotypes reportedly recurred in blood of same and different patients, not controls.

In the case of this clone: What it recognizes is unknown.

Assay: immunoSEQ multiplex PCR; the TCRdb copy retains only in-frame clones and omits some. The sample holds around 19,000 clones; under 85% are singletons and the top ten take approximately 1.7%. There are 16 residues in the CDR3. V lost 2 bases and J lost 3; bases outside the gene matches: 6. Germline V gene sequence: CDR1 SGHRS, CDR2 YFSETQ. The sample taken for sequencing was memory (CD45RA-) CD4+ T cells from blood. This sequence originates from a human donor in good health. The V gene is TRBV5-1, the J gene TRBJ2-2; 8 nucleotides agree with TRBD2. The CDR3 DNA follows: TGCGCCAGCAGCTTTACGAGACTAGCGCACACCGGGGAGCTGTTTTTT. It is translated as CASSFTRLAHTGELFF.